The 5 T cell receptor beta chains given below trace back to one sample, sequenced in a study of control samples from healthy donors and cancer patients. Generated by immunoSEQ multiplex PCR, the TCRdb table keeps only in-frame clones and is missing some. The data show approximately 150,000 clones, with nearly 96% seen just once and just over 1% held by the top ten. The sequenced sample was blood. The source of these receptors is a woman younger than 45 in good health.

The gene calls are TRBV9 and TRBJ1-6; TRBD1 matches at 10 bases. The CDR3 spans 14 residues. With 4 bases clipped from V and 9 bases from J, the junction kept 4 bases outside the gene matches. The germline CDR1 and CDR2 sequences are SGDLS and YYNGEE. The CDR3 spells CASSNRDRGSPLHF. The CDR3 DNA is TGTGCCAGCAGCAACCGGGACAGGGGTTCACCCCTCCACTTT.

The chain uses TRBV20-1 and TRBJ2-5; unclear D gene. Germline-derived CDR1 and CDR2 are DFQATT and SNEGSKA (reference sequence). This CDR3 comprises 11 residues. This CDR3 reads CSGDGQETQYF. In DNA form, the CDR3 reads TGCTCCGGAGACGGGCAAGAGACCCAGTACTTC.

The chain couples TRBV27 to TRBJ2-1; 7 nucleotides match TRBD1. Trimming at V came to 6 bases and at J to 0 bases, leaving 5 bases not matched to a gene. This CDR3 is built from 15 residues. Germline CDR1 is MNHEY and CDR2 is SMNVEV (reference sequence). CDR3 loop: CASRPGQSSYNEQFF. CDR3 coding DNA: TGTGCCAGCAGACCGGGACAGTCCTCCTACAATGAGCAGTTCTTC.

The V call is TRBV9, the J call TRBJ1-1; D gene ambiguous. V gave up 4 bases and J gave up 3 bases, with 19 bases separating them. Germline values: CDR1 SGDLS, CDR2 YYNGEE. The CDR3 is 16 amino acids. CDR3: CASSPKAGALDTEAFF. In DNA form, the CDR3 reads TGTGCCAGCAGCCCCAAAGCCGGCGCCTTAGACACTGAAGCTTTCTTT.

This clone was seen just once. One junction end does not reproduce the germline sequence, and a read error may be involved. The chain joins TRBV19 to TRBJ2-2; D is possibly TRBD1 or TRBD2 (6 bases each). This CDR3 comprises 13 residues. Per the germline V gene, CDR1 is LNHDA and CDR2 is SQIVND (reference sequence). CDR3 nucleotides: TGTGCCTGTAGTCGGGGGCGGGTCGGGGAGCTGTTTTTT. Its translation: CACSRGRVGELFF.